This entry lists 10 T cell receptor beta chains sequenced from one sample in a study of CD8 T cells in ankylosing spondylitis. TCRdb reanalysed the 5' RACE reads using MiXCR and keeps one entry per CDR3 protein. The data contain under 300,000 distinct CDR3 sequences, approximately 9% of them singletons. The sample taken for sequencing was blood, either unsorted or a sorted T cell fraction (not recorded which). These receptors all stem from a male donor with ankylosing spondylitis or in good health (not recorded which).

This clonotype was seen at least ten times. CDR3 nucleotides: TGTGCCACCAGCAGTCAGGTCCCCTACAATGAGCAGTTCTTC. Its protein product is CATSSQVPYNEQFF. The V and J genes are TRBV15 and TRBJ2-1; D is undetermined. Trimming shortened V by 3 bases and J by 2 bases, and 8 bases separated the two germline ends. Germline CDR1 and CDR2: LNHNV and YYDKDF (reference sequence). The CDR3 is 14 amino acids.

The table lists this clonotype with many counts. The rearrangement links TRBV20-1 to TRBJ2-7; TRBD1 agrees at 8 bases. Losses at the gene ends were 2 bases for V and 5 bases for J; bases not matched to a gene: 5. In germline, CDR1 is DFQATT, CDR2 SNEGSKA (reference sequence). The CDR3 spans 13 residues. The CDR3 nucleotides read TGCAGTGCTAGATGGACAGGGTTCGACGAGCAGTACTTC. Amino acid sequence: CSARWTGFDEQYF.

This clonotype was counted at least ten times. The rearrangement links TRBV10-3 to TRBJ1-2; possibly TRBD1 for D (5 bases). Trimming pared 10 bases from V and 4 bases from J, leaving 13 bases between. CDR3 length equals 12 residues. Germline CDR1 reads ENHRY; CDR2 reads SYGVKD. The CDR3 nucleotides read TGTGCCACAGGGAGCTCCTCCTATGGCTACACCTTC. The encoded protein is CATGSSSYGYTF.

Ten or more counts support this clonotype. V gene TRBV6-1 combines with J gene TRBJ1-5; weak D call: TRBD1 (6 bases). The CDR3 covers 17 residues. CDR1 and CDR2 from the germline V gene are MNHNS and SASEGT. V shed 1 base and J shed 4 bases, with 17 bases lying between them. Here the CDR3 reads CASSEGGHRPGNQPQHF. In nucleotides, the CDR3 is TGTGCCAGCAGTGAAGGGGGACACCGTCCAGGTAATCAGCCCCAGCATTTT.

This clonotype has a count of ten or more. The CDR3: CASSQESRLAGHNEQFF. The CDR3 nucleotides are TGCGCCAGCAGCCAAGAATCGAGACTAGCGGGGCACAATGAGCAGTTCTTC. The chain has TRBV4-1 and TRBJ2-1; 11 positions agree with TRBD2. V dropped 0 bases and J dropped 5; count of bases not matched to a gene: 6. Germline CDR1 is MGHRA and CDR2 is YSYEKL. The CDR3 is 17 amino acids.

A few counts support this clonotype. The V gene is TRBV18, the J gene TRBJ2-7, with D hard to call. V shed 3 bases and J shed 1 base, with 4 bases lying between them. The CDR3 is 12 amino acids. Germline lookup yields CDR1 KGHSH and CDR2 LQKENI. The DNA of the CDR3 is TGTGCCAGCTCACCGCAATCCTACGAGCAGTACTTC. The encoded protein is CASSPQSYEQYF.

This clonotype was observed at least ten times. The V and J genes are TRBV20-1 and TRBJ2-7; 8 bases agree with TRBD2. There are 15 residues in the CDR3. V lost 1 base to trimming and J lost 4 bases; unmatched junction nucleotides: 9. The germline V gene encodes CDR1 DFQATT and CDR2 SNEGSKA (reference sequence). Here the CDR3 reads CSARVGGSGTYEQYF. CDR3 nucleotides: TGCAGTGCTAGAGTAGGGGGTAGCGGGACATACGAGCAGTACTTC.

This clonotype was counted ten times or more. The V and J genes are TRBV6-1 and TRBJ2-3, with TRBD1 matching over 9 bases. Germline trimming cut 4 bases from V and 5 bases from J; bases unmatched to any gene: 4. This CDR3 is 14 amino acids long. Germline V gives CDR1 MNHNS, CDR2 SASEGT. In DNA, the CDR3 is TGTGCCAGCAGTGCGGGGACAGGGTTAGATACGCAGTATTTT. Translated: CASSAGTGLDTQYF.

This clonotype was seen many times. The rearrangement uses TRBV7-9 and TRBJ1-6, with 8 bases matching TRBD1. There are 16 residues in the CDR3. Germline lookup yields CDR1 SEHNR and CDR2 FQNEAQ (reference sequence). With V trimmed by 5 bases and J by 7 bases, 10 bases remained unmatched. CDR3 in amino acids: CASSQGDRPTNSPLHF. The CDR3 DNA reads as TGTGCCAGCAGCCAGGGGGACAGGCCAACAAATTCACCCCTCCACTTT.

Comment on this clonotype: A much larger clone differs from this one at a single base, so this may be a read error. V is TRBV5-1 and J is TRBJ1-1, with 7 bases aligning to TRBD1. In germline, CDR1 is SGHRS, CDR2 YFSETQ. The CDR3 consists of 15 residues. Written as DNA, the CDR3 is TGCGCCAGCAGCGGGACGGGACAGATGAACTCTGAAGCTTTCTTT. Its protein is CASSGTGQMNSEAFF.